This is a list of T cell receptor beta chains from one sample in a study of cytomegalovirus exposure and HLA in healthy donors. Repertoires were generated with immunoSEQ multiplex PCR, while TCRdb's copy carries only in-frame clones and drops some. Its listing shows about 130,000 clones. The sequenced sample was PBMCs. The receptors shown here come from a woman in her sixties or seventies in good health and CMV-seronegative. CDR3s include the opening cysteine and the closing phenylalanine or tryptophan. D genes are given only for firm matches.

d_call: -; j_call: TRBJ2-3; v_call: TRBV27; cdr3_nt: TGTGCCAGCAGTTTATTTGACAGACGCTCCACAGATACGCAGTATTTT; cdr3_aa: CASSLFDRRSTDTQYF
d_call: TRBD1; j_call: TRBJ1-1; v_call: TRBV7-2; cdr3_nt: TGTGCCAGCAGCTTAGCGGGACAGGACACTGAAGCTTTCTTT; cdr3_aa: CASSLAGQDTEAFF
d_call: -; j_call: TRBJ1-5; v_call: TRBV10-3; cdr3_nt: TGTGCCACCCAGGACCCAGGGCGGAGCAATCAGCCCCAGCATTTT; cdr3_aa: CATQDPGRSNQPQHF
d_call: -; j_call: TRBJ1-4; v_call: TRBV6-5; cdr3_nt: TGTGCCAGCAGAATAGGGGGAGAAGACGAAAAACTGTTTTTT; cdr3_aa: CASRIGGEDEKLFF
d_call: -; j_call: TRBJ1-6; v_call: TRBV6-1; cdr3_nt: TGTGCCAGCAGGCCGCCGGGGAGTTCACCCCTCCACTTT; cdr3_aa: CASRPPGSSPLHF
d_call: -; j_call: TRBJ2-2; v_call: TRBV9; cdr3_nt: TGTGCCAGCAGCCCTGAGAAAGGGGCAAACACCGGGGAGCTGTTTTTT; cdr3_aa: CASSPEKGANTGELFF
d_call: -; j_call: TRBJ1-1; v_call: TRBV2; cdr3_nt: TGTGCCAGCAGTGAAGGCAGGGTGGTCACTGAAGCTTTCTTT; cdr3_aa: CASSEGRVVTEAFF
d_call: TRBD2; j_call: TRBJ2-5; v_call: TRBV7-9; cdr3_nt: TGTGCCAGCAGCCAGAACGGACTAGCCCAAGAGACCCAGTACTTC; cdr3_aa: CASSQNGLAQETQYF
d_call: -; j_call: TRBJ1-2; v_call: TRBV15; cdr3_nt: TGTGCCACCAGCCAGGGACTGAATTATGGCTACACCTTC; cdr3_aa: CATSQGLNYGYTF
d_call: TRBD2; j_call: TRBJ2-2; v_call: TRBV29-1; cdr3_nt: TGCAGCGTCCCGGGAGGAAACACCGGGGAGCTGTTTTTT; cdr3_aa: CSVPGGNTGELFF
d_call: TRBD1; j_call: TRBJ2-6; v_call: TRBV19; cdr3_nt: TGTGCCAGTAGTATGGGACAGGGGGTTGGGGCCAACGTCCTGACTTTC; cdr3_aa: CASSMGQGVGANVLTF
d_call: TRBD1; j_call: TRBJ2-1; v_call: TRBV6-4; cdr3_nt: TGTGCCAGCAGTGACTTCAGGGGGTCCAGGGAGCAGTTCTTC; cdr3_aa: CASSDFRGSREQFF
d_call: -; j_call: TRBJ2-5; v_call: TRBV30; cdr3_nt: TGTGCCTGGAGTGTCTATGAGACCCAGTACTTC; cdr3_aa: CAWSVYETQYF
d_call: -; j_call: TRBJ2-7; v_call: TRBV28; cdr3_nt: TGTGCCAGCACGGACAGTTACCCCTACGAGCAGTACTTC; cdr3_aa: CASTDSYPYEQYF
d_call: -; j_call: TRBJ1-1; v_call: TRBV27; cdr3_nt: TGTGCCAGCAGGCCCCCGGGACATGTGAACACTGAAGCTTTCTTT; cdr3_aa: CASRPPGHVNTEAFF
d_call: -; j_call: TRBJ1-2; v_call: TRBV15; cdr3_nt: TGTGCCACCAGCAGAGGGAGGGGGGGGGACTATGGCTACACCTTC; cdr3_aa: CATSRGRGGDYGYTF
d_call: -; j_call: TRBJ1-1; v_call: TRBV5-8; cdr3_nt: TGTGCCAGCCTTGACTGGGGGCCAAAAACTGAAGCTTTCTTT; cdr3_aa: CASLDWGPKTEAFF
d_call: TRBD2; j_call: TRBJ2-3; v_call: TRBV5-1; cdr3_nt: TGCGCCAGCAGCTTGGGGACTAGCGGGAACTCAGATACGCAGTATTTT; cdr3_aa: CASSLGTSGNSDTQYF
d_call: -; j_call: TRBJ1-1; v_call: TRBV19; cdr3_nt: TGTGCCAGTAGTATTCTTGCGTTGAAAGGGGACACTGAAGCTTTCTTT; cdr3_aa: CASSILALKGDTEAFF
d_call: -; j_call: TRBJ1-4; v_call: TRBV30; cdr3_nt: TGTGCCTGGAGTAGAGGGTCCTTGTACGAAAAACTGTTTTTT; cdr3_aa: CAWSRGSLYEKLFF
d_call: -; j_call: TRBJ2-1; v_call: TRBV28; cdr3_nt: TGTGCCAGCAGGAACCGGGGGAATGAGCAGTTCTTC; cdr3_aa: CASRNRGNEQFF
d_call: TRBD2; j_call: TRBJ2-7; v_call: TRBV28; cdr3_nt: TGTGCCAGCAGACTCTCAACCCAACTAGCGGGTTCGTACGAGCAGTACTTC; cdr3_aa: CASRLSTQLAGSYEQYF
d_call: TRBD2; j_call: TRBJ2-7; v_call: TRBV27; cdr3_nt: TGTGCCAGCAGTTTTAGCGGGGGGGACAGGCCCTACGAGCAGTACTTC; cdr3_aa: CASSFSGGDRPYEQYF
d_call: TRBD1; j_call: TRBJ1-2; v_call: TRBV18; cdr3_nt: TGTGCCAGCTCACCACAGGGGCAGGGGGCGTTGACGGGCCTTAACTATGGCTACACCTTC; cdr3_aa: CASSPQGQGALTGLNYGYTF
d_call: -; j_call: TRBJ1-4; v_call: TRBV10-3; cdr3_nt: TGTGCCATCAGTCGACAGGTAAGGGATGAAAAACTGTTTTTT; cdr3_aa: CAISRQVRDEKLFF
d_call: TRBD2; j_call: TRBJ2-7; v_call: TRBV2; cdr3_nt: TGTGCCAGCCTTCTAGCGGGTGTCTCCTACGAGCAGTACTTC; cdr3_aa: CASLLAGVSYEQYF